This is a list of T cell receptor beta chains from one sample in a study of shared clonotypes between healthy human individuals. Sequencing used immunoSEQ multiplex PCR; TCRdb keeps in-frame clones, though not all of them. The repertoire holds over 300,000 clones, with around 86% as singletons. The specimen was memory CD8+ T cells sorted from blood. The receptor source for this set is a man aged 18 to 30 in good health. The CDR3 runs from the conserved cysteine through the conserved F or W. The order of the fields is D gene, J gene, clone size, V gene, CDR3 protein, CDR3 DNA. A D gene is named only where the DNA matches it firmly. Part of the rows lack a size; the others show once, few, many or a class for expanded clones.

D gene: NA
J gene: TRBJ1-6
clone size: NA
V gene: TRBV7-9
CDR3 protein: CAAQSGNSPLHF
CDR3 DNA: TGTGCCGCCCAATCGGGTAATTCACCCCTCCACTTT

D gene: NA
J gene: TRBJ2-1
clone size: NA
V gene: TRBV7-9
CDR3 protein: CASSLALAAYNEQFF
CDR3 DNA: TGTGCCAGCAGCTTAGCGCTGGCAGCCTACAATGAGCAGTTCTTC

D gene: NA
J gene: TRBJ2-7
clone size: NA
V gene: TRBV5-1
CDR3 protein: CASSLGPGYEQYF
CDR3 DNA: TGCGCCAGCAGCTTGGGCCCAGGCTACGAGCAGTACTTC

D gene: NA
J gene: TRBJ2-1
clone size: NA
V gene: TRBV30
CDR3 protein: CAWSFSNEQFF
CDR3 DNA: TGTGCCTGGAGTTTCTCCAATGAGCAGTTCTTC

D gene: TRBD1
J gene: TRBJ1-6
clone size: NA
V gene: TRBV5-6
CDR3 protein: CASTRGTATLNSPLHF
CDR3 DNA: TGTGCCAGCACCCGTGGGACAGCTACTTTAAATTCACCCCTCCACTTT

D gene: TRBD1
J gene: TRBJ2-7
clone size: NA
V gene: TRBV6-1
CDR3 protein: CASSDPGQGPATYEQYF
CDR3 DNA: TGTGCCAGCAGTGATCCTGGACAGGGGCCGGCAACCTACGAGCAGTACTTC

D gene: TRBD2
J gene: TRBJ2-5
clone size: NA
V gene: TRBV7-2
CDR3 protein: CASSPPRYGGLAGETQYF
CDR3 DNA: TGTGCCAGCAGCCCACCACGATATGGGGGACTAGCGGGAGAGACCCAGTACTTC

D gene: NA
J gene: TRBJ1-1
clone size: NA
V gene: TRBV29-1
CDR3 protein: CSVEPGHKAFF
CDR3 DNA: TGCAGCGTTGAGCCCGGACATAAAGCTTTCTTT

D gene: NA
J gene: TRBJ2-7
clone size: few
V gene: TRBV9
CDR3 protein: CASSVSRSSYEQYF
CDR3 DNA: TGTGCCAGCAGCGTTAGTCGCAGCTCCTACGAGCAGTACTTC

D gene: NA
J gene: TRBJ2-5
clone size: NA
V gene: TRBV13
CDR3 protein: CASSRDAETQYF
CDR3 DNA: TGTGCCAGCAGCCGAGACGCCGAGACCCAGTACTTC

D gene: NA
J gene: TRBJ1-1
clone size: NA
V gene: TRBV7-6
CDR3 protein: CASSLGEGLGTEAFF
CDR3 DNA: TGTGCCAGCAGCTTAGGTGAGGGCCTTGGGACTGAAGCTTTCTTT

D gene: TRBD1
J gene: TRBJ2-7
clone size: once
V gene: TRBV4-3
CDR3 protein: CASSQYRGTYEQYF
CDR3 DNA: TGCGCCAGCAGCCAATACAGGGGGACATACGAGCAGTACTTC

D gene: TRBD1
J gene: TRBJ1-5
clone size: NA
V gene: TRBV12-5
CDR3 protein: CASADPGQLFYSNQPQHF
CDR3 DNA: TGTGCTAGTGCCGACCCGGGACAGTTATTTTATAGCAATCAGCCCCAGCATTTT

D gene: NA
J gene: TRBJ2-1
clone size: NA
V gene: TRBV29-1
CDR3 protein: CSVEDMDDDRYNEQFF
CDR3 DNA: TGCAGCGTTGAAGATATGGATGACGACAGATACAATGAGCAGTTCTTC

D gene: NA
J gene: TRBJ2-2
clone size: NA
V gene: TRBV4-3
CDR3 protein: CASSQDFWTANTGELFF
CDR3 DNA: TGCGCCAGCAGCCAAGATTTTTGGACAGCTAACACCGGGGAGCTGTTTTTT

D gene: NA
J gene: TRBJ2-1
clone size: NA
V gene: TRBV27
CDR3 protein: CASSPYSGGDEQFF
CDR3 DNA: TGTGCCAGCAGCCCGTATTCCGGTGGGGATGAGCAGTTCTTC

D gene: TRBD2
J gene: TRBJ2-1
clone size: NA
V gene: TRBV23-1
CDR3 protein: CASSQPVASGGYNEQFF
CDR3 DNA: TGCGCCAGCAGTCAGCCGGTGGCTAGCGGGGGGTACAATGAGCAGTTCTTC

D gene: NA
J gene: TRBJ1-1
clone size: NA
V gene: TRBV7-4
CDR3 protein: CASSLVGKGNTEAFF
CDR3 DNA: TGTGCCAGCAGCTTAGTAGGTAAAGGTAACACTGAAGCTTTCTTT

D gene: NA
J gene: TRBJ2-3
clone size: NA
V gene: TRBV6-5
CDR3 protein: CASSFVPQDTQYF
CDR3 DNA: TGTGCCAGCAGTTTTGTCCCGCAGGATACGCAGTATTTT

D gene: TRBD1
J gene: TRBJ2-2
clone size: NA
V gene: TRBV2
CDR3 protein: CASSGTDNTGELFF
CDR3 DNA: TGTGCCAGCAGCGGGACAGACAACACCGGGGAGCTGTTTTTT

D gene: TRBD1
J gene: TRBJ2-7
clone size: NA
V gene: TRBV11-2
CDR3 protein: CASSLRTGISYEQYF
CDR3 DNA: TGTGCCAGCAGCTTACGGACAGGGATCTCCTACGAGCAGTACTTC

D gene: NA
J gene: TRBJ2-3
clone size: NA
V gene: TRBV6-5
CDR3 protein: CASSSIHPTVGDTQYF
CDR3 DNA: TGTGCCAGCAGTTCCATCCACCCGACAGTGGGGGATACGCAGTATTTT